This T cell receptor (beta chain) was identified during a study of cytomegalovirus exposure and HLA in healthy donors. Study-wide context: Genotyping of 400 or so donors showed that roughly 83% belonged to the Caucasian-associated ancestry cluster. Overall study findings and caveats: Later analysis suggested most CMV-associated TCR beta chains were HLA-restricted. Reported performance of the classifier showed diagnosis of cytomegalovirus status with high specificity and sensitivity.

About this clone: Its antigen remains unknown.

Primers included in the PCR were 60 Vbeta and 13 Jbeta primers. Clones were read by immunoSEQ multiplex PCR, and TCRdb kept only the in-frame ones, dropping some. The table records under 200,000 clones, over 65% of them present only once. The CDR3 extends over 16 amino acids. V was cut by 5 bases and J by 1 base, with 15 bases left in between. CDR1 and CDR2 (germline): SGHKS, YYEKEE (reference sequence). Despite likely unrecorded immune exposures, the donors were nominally healthy at the time of sampling. The chain recombines TRBV5-5 with TRBJ1-4; TRBD1 is a possible D gene (6 bases). The TCR originated in a female donor in good health and CMV-seronegative. Sequenced: PBMCs. This CDR3 is CASSSQGLGTNEKLFF. As DNA, the CDR3 is TGTGCCAGCAGTTCGCAGGGGCTGGGAACTAATGAAAAACTGTTTTTT.